This TCR beta chain was profiled in a study of identical twins. Study-wide results and caveats: There were fewer insertions in abundant cord blood beta clonotypes, but memory repertoires showed no such pattern. Models predicted too little out-of-frame TCR alpha sharing in monozygotic twins.

A universal primer site came from template switching; cDNA carried unique molecular identifiers. Using its own MiXCR run on the 5' RACE reads, TCRdb lists one record per CDR3 protein. The repertoire holds just under 550,000 distinct CDR3 sequences, with roughly 15% as singletons. This clonotype was seen many times. The antigen is unknown. V dropped 2 bases and J dropped 7 bases, with 11 bases sitting between them. The CDR3 is 12 amino acids. Germline assignment: CDR1 DFQATT and CDR2 SNEGSKA (reference sequence). All of the donors were Caucasians in good health. These data were likewise used in another study, on yellow fever vaccine responses in identical twins.

The chain joins TRBV20-1 to TRBJ1-2; D is undetermined. Sequenced sample: CD4+ T cells sorted from blood. The source of this sequence is a woman aged 18 to 35 in good health. The CDR3 here is CSARMGGSGYTF. The CDR3 DNA sequence: TGCAGTGCTAGAATGGGAGGTTCTGGCTACACCTTC.